Below, 9 T cell receptor beta chains from the same sample are listed, as sequenced in a study of blood T cell repertoires in COVID-19 (dated by TCRdb to 2020 to 2021). The method behind the library was the immunoSEQ multiplex PCR assay. TCRdb carries this immuneACCESS record with in-frame sequences only. Its versions omit some clonotypes, under half of them owing to an unresolved V gene in the studies checked, with the rest unexplained. This sample has 250,000 to 300,000 clones in its table, and 65% to 90% of those were observed once. Of the sample, 5.1% is held by the ten largest clones. The specimen sequenced was peripheral blood. These TCRs come from a man aged 45-65 years with active or convalescent COVID-19.

The count of this clone is one. Other DNA sequences of this sample code for an identical CDR3. The chain combines TRBV28 with TRBJ2-7; perhaps TRBD2 as D (6 bases). V was cut by 6 bases and J by 3 bases, with 6 bases left in between. The CDR3 loop spans 11 amino acids. Germline V gene lookup returns CDR1 MDHEN and CDR2 SYDVKM. The CDR3, as DNA: TGTGCCAGCAGGGGGGGCTACGAGCAGTACTTC. It codes for CASRGGYEQYF.

The chain recombines TRBV18 with TRBJ2-1; the D is unclear. The CDR3 totals 13 residues. Germline V gene data show CDR1 as KGHSH and CDR2 as LQKENI. Trimming took 6 bases from V and 8 from J, leaving 14 bases between them. In nucleotides, the CDR3 is TGTGCCAGCTCCCAAAACCTGGGCGATGAGCAGTTCTTC. Translating it yields CASSQNLGDEQFF.

This chain links TRBV3-1 (or the pseudogene TRBV3-2) with TRBJ1-6; D possibly corresponds to TRBD1 (5 bases). The V and J ends lost 1 base and 7 bases respectively, with 14 bases between them. Germline lookup yields CDR1 LGHDT and CDR2 YNNKEL (reference sequence). CDR3 length: 16 residues. The CDR3: CASSQGGSGGNSPLHF. The CDR3 nucleotides read TGTGCCAGCAGCCAAGGGGGTTCCGGGGGAAATTCACCCCTCCACTTT.

CDR3 amino acids: CASSPLSRDRGRGNQPQHF. The DNA for the CDR3 is TGTGCCAGCAGTCCCCTCTCCCGGGACAGGGGACGAGGAAATCAGCCCCAGCATTTT. The chain combines TRBV27 with TRBJ1-5, with 10 bases identical to TRBD1. Germline CDR1 reads MNHEY; CDR2 reads SMNVEV (reference sequence). The CDR3 contains 19 residues. Trimming at V came to 5 bases and at J to 4 bases, leaving 17 bases not matched to a gene.

V gene TRBV5-1 combines with J gene TRBJ1-1, with a tentative D call TRBD1 (5 bases). The CDR3 spans 15 residues. Per the germline V gene, CDR1 is SGHRS and CDR2 is YFSETQ. The V end was cut by 4 bases, the J end by 1 base, with 14 bases between. CDR3 amino acids: CASSPGRGRNTEAFF. DNA for the CDR3: TGCGCCAGCAGCCCCGGTCGGGGGAGGAACACTGAAGCTTTCTTT.

This chain links TRBV18 with TRBJ1-2; TRBD1 is a possible D gene (5 bases). V was cut by 0 bases and J by 4 bases, with 12 bases left in between. CDR1 and CDR2 (germline): KGHSH, LQKENI. This CDR3 contains 15 residues. The CDR3 is CASSPPNVGGYGYTF. The CDR3 nucleotides are TGTGCCAGCTCACCACCTAATGTGGGGGGCTATGGCTACACCTTC. Based on the CDR3 plus reference TRBV18 and TRBJ1-2, the full variable domain is NAGVMQNPRHLVRRRGQEARLRCSPMKGHSHVYWYRQLPEEGLKFMVYLQKENIIDESGMPKERFSAEFPKEGPSILRIQQVVRGDSAAYFCASSPPNVGGYGYTFGSGTRLTVV.

V is TRBV29-1 and J is TRBJ1-2, with 8 bases matching TRBD1. The CDR3 runs 15 residues. Germline CDR1 reads SQVTM; CDR2 reads ANQGSEA. J was trimmed by 5 bases and V by 7 bases; bases with no gene match: 15. In DNA form, the CDR3 reads TGCAGCGCCGTACCGGGACAGGATCCTATGTATGGCTACACCTTC. It encodes CSAVPGQDPMYGYTF.

This chain uses TRBV11-3 with TRBJ2-5, with unresolved D. Trimming left V 3 bases short and J 7 bases short, with 12 bases between. This CDR3 has 13 residues. CDR1 and CDR2 (germline): SGHNT, YENEEA. The CDR3: CASSFIPSGTQYF. The CDR3 DNA is TGTGCCAGCAGCTTTATCCCCTCCGGGACCCAGTACTTC.

The table lists this clone with a count of one. The chain employs TRBV28 and TRBJ2-2; weak D call: TRBD2 (5 bases). Between the trimmed V and J ends, which lost 6 bases and 9 bases, there was a span of 17 bases. Germline values: CDR1 MDHEN, CDR2 SYDVKM. The CDR3 spans 14 residues. The CDR3: CASSPPARGRELFF. The CDR3 nucleotides read TGTGCCAGCAGCCCCCCCGCTAGAGGGCGGGAGCTGTTTTTT.